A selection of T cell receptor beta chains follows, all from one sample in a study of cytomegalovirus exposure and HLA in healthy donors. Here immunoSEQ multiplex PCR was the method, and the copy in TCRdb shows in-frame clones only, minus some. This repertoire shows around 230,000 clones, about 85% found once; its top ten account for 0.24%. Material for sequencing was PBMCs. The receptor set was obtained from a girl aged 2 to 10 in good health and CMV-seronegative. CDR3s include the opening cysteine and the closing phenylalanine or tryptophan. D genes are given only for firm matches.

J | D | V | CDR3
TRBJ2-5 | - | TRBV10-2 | CASSGQETQYF
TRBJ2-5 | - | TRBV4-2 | CASSQRASGETQYF
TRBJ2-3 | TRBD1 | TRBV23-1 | CATEPPAGGGLGATDTQYF
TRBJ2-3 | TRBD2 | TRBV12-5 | CASGPTGTSGVFTDTQYF
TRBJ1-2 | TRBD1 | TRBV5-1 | CASSLDRGYGYTF
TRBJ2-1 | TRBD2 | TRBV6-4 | CASSGLAGGYNEQFF
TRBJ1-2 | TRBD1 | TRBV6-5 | CASSYYIGQGSGGYTF
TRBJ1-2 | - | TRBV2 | CASGEFYGYTF
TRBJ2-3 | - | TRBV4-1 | CASSQAGTDTQYF
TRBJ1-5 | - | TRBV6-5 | CASSYVRDQPQHF
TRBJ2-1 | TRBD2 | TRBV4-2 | CASSQAARGASYNEQFF
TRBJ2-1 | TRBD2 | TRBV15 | CATSRVAGAGRNEQFF